Shown below are 14 T cell receptor beta chains from a single sample sequenced in a study of cytomegalovirus exposure and HLA in healthy donors (dated by TCRdb to about 2017). Library prep was done by the immunoSEQ multiplex PCR assay. A mixture of 60 forward primers for TCR Vbeta segments and 13 reverse primers for TCR Jbeta segments was used in the multiplex PCR. TCRdb retrieved this table from immuneACCESS and kept in-frame rearrangements only. Not all clones are present; in checked studies, unresolved V genes account for under half, and no reason is known for the remainder. The sample contains over 150,000 clones, around 82% of them found a single time. The ten most abundant clones make up around 0.41% of the sample. Input material: PBMCs. All receptors come from a boy aged 2 to 9 in good health and CMV-seronegative.

V and J are TRBV6-5 and TRBJ2-5, with unresolved D. CDR1 and CDR2 (germline): MNHEY, SVGAGI. This CDR3 contains 14 residues. The V end lost 5 bases, the J end lost 5 bases, and 15 bases lay between the germline ends. The CDR3: CASSTRSPSETQYF. CDR3 in DNA: TGTGCCAGCAGTACCCGGTCGCCCTCGGAGACCCAGTACTTC.

The rearrangement joins TRBV27 to TRBJ2-7, with TRBD1 matching over 8 bases. The CDR3 is 15 amino acids. The V gene's germline CDR1 is MNHEY and CDR2 SMNVEV (reference sequence). The junction had 8 bases not matched to a gene; V was cut back by 4 bases and J by 3 bases. CDR3 sequence: CASSSARTGIYEQYF. The CDR3 DNA reads TGTGCCAGCAGTTCGGCTAGGACAGGGATCTACGAGCAGTACTTC.

The rearrangement links TRBV15 to TRBJ1-2, with unresolved D. Trimming shortened V by 0 bases and J by 0 bases, and 8 bases separated the two germline ends. Germline CDR1 reads LNHNV; CDR2 reads YYDKDF (reference sequence). This CDR3 contains 15 residues. CDR3: CATSRDLVSNYGYTF. The CDR3 region has the DNA TGTGCCACCAGCAGAGATCTTGTGTCTAACTATGGCTACACCTTC.

This rearrangement joins TRBV27 to TRBJ1-1, with a tentative D call TRBD1 (6 bases). Germline assignment: CDR1 MNHEY and CDR2 SMNVEV (reference sequence). The CDR3 spans 14 residues. Trimming shortened V by 6 bases and J by 2 bases, and 13 bases separated the two germline ends. CDR3 sequence (DNA): TGTGCCAGCAGGGCCTGGGGGACAAACACTGAAGCTTTCTTT. Translating gives CASRAWGTNTEAFF.

CDR3 nucleotide sequence: TGTGCCAGCTCATCGCCGGGACAGGGGGCCGCGGATAGCAATCAGCCCCAGCATTTT. It yields the protein CASSSPGQGAADSNQPQHF. The chain recombines TRBV18 with TRBJ1-5; 12 nucleotides align to TRBD1. The J segment lost 0 bases and the V segment lost 5 bases, leaving 11 bases of the junction unmatched. CDR3 size: 19 residues. CDR1 KGHSH and CDR2 LQKENI come from the germline V gene.

The chain is built from TRBV5-8 and TRBJ2-1, with 12 bases fitting TRBD2. CDR1 is SGHTS and CDR2 is YDEGEE in the germline V gene. J was trimmed by 8 bases and V by 5 bases; bases with no gene match: 8. CDR3 length: 15 amino acids. The CDR3, as DNA: TGTGCCAGCAGTCGAACTAGCGGGAGGAGGCATGAGCAGTTCTTC. Translating it yields CASSRTSGRRHEQFF.

The gene calls are TRBV7-9 and TRBJ1-1; no firm D call. Trimming took 5 bases from V and 2 from J, leaving 12 bases between them. The CDR3 contains 14 residues. Per the germline V gene, CDR1 is SEHNR and CDR2 is FQNEAQ (reference sequence). This chain's CDR3 is CASSPLAGNTEAFF. The CDR3 DNA is TGTGCCAGCAGCCCTCTAGCAGGAAACACTGAAGCTTTCTTT.

This sequence joins TRBV6-1 and TRBJ2-4; 8 bases fit TRBD1. The V gene end was trimmed by 8 bases and the J gene end by 9 bases; junction bases not matched to a gene: 9. The CDR3 sequence is 13 residues long. CDR1 is MNHNS and CDR2 is SASEGT in the germline V gene. This chain's CDR3 is CASRDGQGGIQYF. In nucleotides, the CDR3 is TGTGCCAGCCGGGACGGACAGGGAGGCATTCAGTACTTC.

V usage is TRBV4-1 and J usage is TRBJ1-1, with D possibly TRBD1 on 6 matching bases. The CDR3 loop spans 15 amino acids. CDR1 and CDR2 (germline): MGHRA, YSYEKL. V lost 1 base and J lost 1, with 10 bases in between. The CDR3 protein is CASSQVQGGNTEAFF. For the CDR3, the DNA is TGCGCCAGCAGCCAAGTACAAGGGGGGAACACTGAAGCTTTCTTT.

In DNA, the CDR3 is TGTGCCAGCTCACCACCGGTTGGGGGGATGAACACTGAAGCTTTCTTT. It translates to CASSPPVGGMNTEAFF. The chain carries TRBV18 and TRBJ1-1; weak D call: TRBD1 (5 bases). The CDR3 covers 16 residues. The V gene lost 0 bases and the J gene lost 0 bases, with 11 bases spanning the gap. Germline V gene sequence: CDR1 KGHSH, CDR2 LQKENI.

This clone was detected only once. The CDR3 DNA reads as TGTGCCATCATGGGGAGTTCCTACAATGAGCAGTTCTTC. Translated: CAIMGSSYNEQFF. The chain is built from TRBV10-3 and TRBJ2-1; possible D gene TRBD2, 5 bases. V dropped 7 bases and J dropped 1 base, with 8 bases sitting between them. Germline assignment: CDR1 ENHRY and CDR2 SYGVKD. This CDR3 has 13 residues.

This sequence joins TRBV5-1 and TRBJ1-4; 7 bases are shared with TRBD1. With 1 base clipped from V and 3 bases from J, the junction kept 12 bases outside the gene matches. CDR1 and CDR2 from the germline V gene are SGHRS and YFSETQ. This CDR3 comprises 18 residues. As DNA, the CDR3 is TGCGCCAGCAGCTTGAGACAGGGTGTCGCCTTCTCTAATGAAAAACTGTTTTTT. The encoded protein is CASSLRQGVAFSNEKLFF.

The chain recombines TRBV29-1 with TRBJ1-2, with D possibly matching TRBD1 (5 bases). V was trimmed by 5 bases and J by 2 bases, leaving 9 bases between them. The CDR3 consists of 12 residues. Per germline, CDR1 SQVTM and CDR2 ANQGSEA. The CDR3 DNA sequence: TGCAGCGTTCCGACAGTGAACTATGGCTACACCTTC. This encodes CSVPTVNYGYTF. Based on the CDR3 plus reference TRBV29-1 and TRBJ1-2, the full variable domain is SAVISQKPSRDICQRGTSLTIQCQVDSQVTMMFWYRQQPGQSLTLIATANQGSEATYESGFVIDKFPISRPNLTFSTLTVSNMSPEDSSIYLCSVPTVNYGYTFGSGTRLTVV.

This rearrangement joins TRBV19 to TRBJ2-7, with TRBD1 as a possible D gene (6 bases). The germline V gene encodes CDR1 LNHDA and CDR2 SQIVND (reference sequence). This CDR3 has 14 amino acids. V lost 4 bases, J lost 2 bases, and 12 bases lay in between. The CDR3 bases are TGTGCCAGTAGTACACCAGGGGCGACCTACGAGCAGTACTTC. It is translated as CASSTPGATYEQYF.